One and the same sample provided the 8 T cell receptor beta chains below, sequenced in a study of T-cell memory formation after mild COVID-19. TCRdb fed the 5' RACE reads into MiXCR, producing one record per CDR3 protein. The sample shows some 130,000 distinct CDR3 sequences, about 15% of them seen only once. Sequencing was carried out using PBMCs or a T cell subset sorted from them (not recorded which). Source of these receptors: an adult woman who had mild COVID-19 (a few samples of this study predate the infection). Cell type and time point are not known.

In its sample, this clonotype was seen a few times. This chain joins TRBV12-3 or TRBV12-4 and TRBJ1-1; 7 nucleotides align to TRBD1. Losses at the gene ends were 5 bases for V and 11 bases for J; bases not matched to a gene: 8. The CDR3 is 12 residues long. In DNA, the CDR3 is TGTGCCAGCAGTCCGATCCAGGGGGATGCTTTCTTT. Residues: CASSPIQGDAFF.

This clonotype was seen many times. V and J are TRBV7-9 and TRBJ2-3; TRBD2 aligns across 9 bases. This CDR3 has 15 amino acids. CDR1 and CDR2 from the germline V gene are SEHNR and FQNEAQ (reference sequence). Losses at the gene ends were 8 bases for V and 2 bases for J; bases not matched to a gene: 8. CDR3 coding DNA: TGTGCCAGCGGACCTATAGCGGGAGTCACAGATACGCAGTATTTT. Protein: CASGPIAGVTDTQYF.

This clonotype was counted a few times. The chain recombines TRBV10-3 with TRBJ2-1, with 10 bases aligning to TRBD1. After removal of 0 bases from V and 2 bases from J, the junction contained 10 bases not matched to a gene. Germline V gene sequence: CDR1 ENHRY, CDR2 SYGVKD. There are 19 residues in the CDR3. CDR3 region: CAISESKGQGRDPYNEQFF. The CDR3 DNA reads as TGTGCCATCAGTGAGTCTAAGGGACAGGGGAGAGATCCCTACAATGAGCAGTTCTTC.

This clonotype appeared a few times. This chain joins TRBV3-1 and TRBJ1-6; D unresolved. This CDR3 has 13 amino acids. Trimming took 8 bases from V and 5 from J, leaving 10 bases between them. The germline CDR1 and CDR2 sequences are LGHDT and YNNKEL (reference sequence). The DNA for the CDR3 is TGTGCCAGCTCAACAAGGGATAATTCACCCCTCCACTTT. Translation: CASSTRDNSPLHF.

V is TRBV11-3 and J is TRBJ2-1, with TRBD1 matching over 9 bases. V lost 3 bases, J lost 6 bases, and 9 bases stayed unmatched. Germline V gene data show CDR1 as SGHNT and CDR2 as YENEEA. The CDR3 is 16 residues long. The CDR3 loop is CASSFRTGGAGNEQFF. The CDR3 nucleotides are TGTGCCAGCAGCTTCCGAACAGGGGGCGCTGGCAATGAGCAGTTCTTC.

The chain couples TRBV7-2 to TRBJ2-3; the match to TRBD2 covers 10 bases. V was clipped by 3 bases and J by 5 bases; unmatched bases: 2. This CDR3 has 14 amino acids. Germline CDR1 reads SGHTA; CDR2 reads FQGNSA. The CDR3 region has the DNA TGTGCCAGCAGCTTCACTAGCGGGATAGATACGCAGTATTTT. This gives the protein CASSFTSGIDTQYF.

The V call is TRBV5-4, the J call TRBJ2-3; no clear D gene. The germline V gene encodes CDR1 SGHNT and CDR2 YYREEE (reference sequence). V lost 3 bases and J 1 base, leaving 12 bases between the germline ends. The CDR3 contains 15 residues. CDR3 loop: CASSSRQEGTDTQYF. In DNA form, the CDR3 reads TGTGCCAGCAGCTCGCGACAAGAAGGCACAGATACGCAGTATTTT.

This clonotype was detected only a few times. The gene calls are TRBV4-1 and TRBJ1-3; D not resolved. The CDR3 has 16 residues. The germline gives CDR1 MGHRA, CDR2 YSYEKL. V shed 0 bases and J shed 1 base, with 10 bases lying between them. DNA for the CDR3: TGCGCCAGCAGCCAAGAAGGCCCGGGGTCTGGAAACACCATATATTTT. Translation gives CASSQEGPGSGNTIYF.